This entry is about one T cell receptor (beta chain). The source of the sample is a study of low-dose radiotherapy and immunotherapy resistance in tumors. CDR1 and CDR2 (germline): KGHDR, SFDVKD. CDR3 length: 14 amino acids. Between the trimmed V and J ends, which lost 3 bases and 0 bases, there was a span of 6 bases. Covering alpha and beta chains, TRAV- and TRBV-specific primers were used for the first-strand cDNA. TCRs underwent about 22 PCR cycles of amplification with a constant-region primer and V-primer adapter. TCRdb reanalysed the reads using MiXCR and keeps one entry per CDR3 protein. The sample lists 15,000 to 20,000 distinct CDR3 sequences, 70% to 80% seen once, with approximately 5% in the top ten.

This receptor was obtained from a human donor with advanced metastatic prostate, ovarian, gallbladder or colorectal cancer (not recorded which). This table probably holds off-target reads from a library built for another chain. The rearrangement joins TRBV24-1 to TRBJ2-3; no definite D call. As DNA, the CDR3 is TGTGCCACCAGTGATCGAGCTAGCACAGATACGCAGTATTTT. Translating it yields CATSDRASTDTQYF.